The source of this TCR beta chain is a study of vaccination and CD4 T cells after COVID-19. Whole-study context: Six male and four female convalescents took part, two of them Hispanic. Controls used CEFX viral epitopes (positive), HIV-1 Nef peptides (negative), or no peptide.

The treatment denotes: approximately 9-day PBMC culture with coronavirus spike peptide pools or control peptides (ViraFEST assay). After expanding antigen-specific T cells with peptide pools, ViraFEST sequenced their TCRs. After being plated at two million per well, PBMCs were cultured with about 10 IU/ml IL-2 and about 10 ug/ml peptide pools. CDR3 length: 14 residues. CDR1 LGHDT and CDR2 YNNKEL come from the germline V gene (reference sequence). The V end lost 4 bases, the J end lost 7 bases, and 16 bases lay between the germline ends. An Oncomine TCR Beta short-read assay was used to sequence the DNA from cultured CD4+ T cells. TCRdb recomputed calls from the PCR reads with MiXCR, one row per CDR3 protein. The table has about 16,000 distinct CDR3 sequences, 36% seen once; the top ten hold roughly 23%. Comments on this clonotype: As yet, its antigen is unknown.

This TCR was recovered from a human donor who received a COVID-19 vaccine. The chain carries TRBV3-1 and TRBJ1-1; no clear D. The sequencing used CD4+ T cells from blood, cultured in vitro, collected before SARS-CoV-2 vaccination. CDR3 DNA sequence: TGTGCCAGCAGCCCACCCGGCTTACAGCGTGAAGCTTTCTTT. It yields the protein CASSPPGLQREAFF.